This entry lists 30 T cell receptor beta chains sequenced from one sample in a study of blood T cell repertoires in COVID-19. Clones were sequenced by immunoSEQ multiplex PCR, and TCRdb holds only the in-frame ones, with some missing. Of around 380,000 clones in the sample, over 75% were seen once. Sequences were obtained from PBMCs or T cells enriched from blood (not recorded which). These receptors originate from a man aged 25-45 years who had recovered from COVID-19.

This clone was seen just once. The chain links TRBV29-1 to TRBJ1-1, with D unclear. The CDR3 is 11 residues long. Germline assignment: CDR1 SQVTM and CDR2 ANQGSEA. V shed 4 bases and J shed 0 bases, with 3 bases lying between them. DNA for the CDR3: TGCAGCGTTGCGGTGAACACTGAAGCTTTCTTT. Protein: CSVAVNTEAFF.

This chain links TRBV5-8 with TRBJ2-5, with 8 bases matching TRBD1. The CDR3 spans 17 residues. V gave up 1 base and J gave up 3 bases; unmatched junction bases: 11. Germline CDR1 SGHTS, CDR2 YDEGEE. The CDR3 sequence is CASSLLMYTGGKETQYF. The CDR3 bases are TGTGCCAGCAGCTTGTTGATGTATACAGGGGGGAAAGAGACCCAGTACTTC.

The chain combines TRBV5-5 with TRBJ2-3, with D tentatively TRBD2 (5 bases). The CDR3 runs to 14 residues. V lost 2 bases and J 4 bases, leaving 11 bases between the germline ends. In germline, CDR1 is SGHKS, CDR2 YYEKEE (reference sequence). The CDR3 reads CASSFGGSADTQYF. The CDR3 DNA reads as TGTGCCAGCAGCTTCGGAGGTTCCGCAGATACGCAGTATTTT.

The CDR3 spells CASSQELDFEKLFF. The CDR3, as DNA: TGTGCCAGCAGCCAAGAACTAGATTTTGAAAAACTGTTTTTT. This chain connects TRBV3-1 (or the pseudogene TRBV3-2) to TRBJ1-4, with D unclear. The CDR3 covers 14 residues. Germline CDR1 is LGHDT and CDR2 is YNNKEL (reference sequence). V lost 0 bases and J 7 bases, leaving 9 bases between the germline ends.

The gene calls are TRBV15 and TRBJ1-3; no firm D call. The CDR3 is made up of 16 amino acids. Per the germline V gene, CDR1 is LNHNV and CDR2 is YYDKDF (reference sequence). V was pared by 1 base and J by 0 bases, with 10 bases between. As DNA, the CDR3 is TGTGCCACCAGCAGAGGAGGGTCAAGCTCTGGAAACACCATATATTTT. This sequence encodes CATSRGGSSSGNTIYF.

The chain combines TRBV9 with TRBJ1-3; possibly TRBD1 for D (6 bases). Trimming cost V 6 bases and J 1 base, with 11 bases left between them. Germline V gene lookup returns CDR1 SGDLS and CDR2 YYNGEE. CDR3 size: 14 residues. CDR3 amino acids: CASTSGVSGNTIYF. CDR3 sequence (DNA): TGTGCCAGCACCTCAGGGGTTTCTGGAAACACCATATATTTT.

The chain uses TRBV29-1 and TRBJ2-5, with TRBD1 matching 11 bases. The CDR3 extends over 13 amino acids. V shed 6 bases, J shed 5 bases, and the junction held 5 bases outside the gene matches. Germline assignment: CDR1 SQVTM and CDR2 ANQGSEA. The chain's CDR3 is CSVDRGRGETQYF. The DNA for the CDR3 is TGCAGCGTGGACAGGGGGCGCGGGGAGACCCAGTACTTC.

This clone appeared a few times. The chain carries TRBV9 and TRBJ1-6; no definite D call. CDR1 is SGDLS and CDR2 is YYNGEE in the germline V gene. Trimming took 0 bases from V and 7 from J, leaving 11 bases between them. CDR3 length: 15 amino acids. Here the CDR3 reads CASSVGVPPNSPLHF. The CDR3 nucleotides are TGTGCCAGCAGCGTAGGAGTCCCCCCAAATTCACCCCTCCACTTT.

V gene TRBV5-5 combines with J gene TRBJ1-2, with D tentatively TRBD1 (6 bases). V was clipped by 8 bases and J by 8 bases, with 22 bases between them. CDR3 size: 14 residues. CDR1 and CDR2 (germline): SGHKS, YYEKEE (reference sequence). CDR3 bases: TGTGCCAGTGGCCCATGGGCGGGGGCGGAGGGCTACACCTTC. As protein: CASGPWAGAEGYTF.

This chain connects TRBV7-6 to TRBJ1-6, with D unresolved. V was pared by 1 base and J by 4 bases, with 8 bases between. Germline V lookup: CDR1 SGHVS, CDR2 FNYEAQ. The CDR3 sequence is 15 residues long. The chain's CDR3 is CASSLESEYNSPLHF. DNA for the CDR3: TGTGCCAGCAGCTTAGAGTCGGAGTATAATTCACCCCTCCACTTT.

As regards this clone: At one of its ends the junction is not consistent with the germline gene, which may arise from a read error. This chain joins TRBV9 and TRBJ1-1; D unresolved. The CDR3 has 15 amino acids. The germline V gene encodes CDR1 SGDLS and CDR2 YYNGEE. The CDR3 is CASSLSGLYPPEAFF. The CDR3 coding sequence is TGTGCCAGCAGCTTATCCGGACTTTACCCCCCTGAGGCTTTCTTT.

The chain uses TRBV6-5 and TRBJ2-5; TRBD1 is a possible D gene (5 bases). CDR3 length: 14 amino acids. V gave up 5 bases and J gave up 0 bases, with 10 bases separating them. Germline V gene lookup returns CDR1 MNHEY and CDR2 SVGAGI. The CDR3 sequence is CASSPDSYQETQYF. CDR3 nucleotides: TGTGCCAGCAGTCCCGACAGCTACCAAGAGACCCAGTACTTC.

The chain has TRBV10-1 and TRBJ2-1; weak D call: TRBD2 (5 bases). Germline V gene lookup returns CDR1 WNHNN and CDR2 SYGVQD (reference sequence). V lost 3 bases and J lost 8, with 14 bases in between. This CDR3 is built from 14 residues. As DNA, the CDR3 is TGCGCCAGCAGTGAAGGTTCATTGAGGGATGAGCAGTTCTTC. Amino acids: CASSEGSLRDEQFF.

This clone was observed a handful of times. V and J are TRBV7-9 and TRBJ2-7; maybe TRBD2 (6 bases). The CDR3 runs to 12 residues. V was cut by 4 bases and J by 9 bases, with 13 bases left in between. Germline loops: CDR1 SEHNR, CDR2 FQNEAQ (reference sequence). CDR3 in DNA: TGTGCCAGCAGCTCGCGGGAACTTGGGCAGTACTTC. This sequence encodes CASSSRELGQYF.

The chain joins TRBV30 to TRBJ1-5; D not resolved. V was clipped by 0 bases and J by 6 bases, with 12 bases between them. Germline V gene lookup returns CDR1 GTSNPN and CDR2 SVGIG (reference sequence). There are 14 residues in the CDR3. CDR3 amino acids: CAWSVVAGGQPQHF. In DNA form, the CDR3 reads TGTGCCTGGAGTGTAGTGGCAGGAGGTCAGCCCCAGCATTTT.

The chain combines TRBV7-8 with TRBJ1-3, with D tentatively TRBD1 (6 bases). CDR1 and CDR2 from the germline V gene are SGHVS and FQNEAQ. Between the trimmed V and J ends, which lost 1 base and 0 bases, there was a span of 10 bases. The CDR3 sequence is 16 residues long. CDR3 region: CASSLGLGASGNTIYF. The CDR3 DNA is TGTGCCAGCAGCTTAGGTTTGGGGGCCTCTGGAAACACCATATATTTT.

V is TRBV4-2 and J is TRBJ2-1; 7 bases match TRBD2. Germline assignment: CDR1 LGHNA and CDR2 YNFKEQ. V shed 1 base, J shed 9 bases, and the junction held 6 bases outside the gene matches. The CDR3 is made up of 14 amino acids. The CDR3 sequence: CASSQGASGSEQFF. The DNA for the CDR3 is TGTGCCAGCAGCCAAGGGGCTAGCGGTAGTGAGCAGTTCTTC.

The chain uses TRBV5-5 and TRBJ2-3; D gene unclear. The CDR3 spans 14 residues. Germline values: CDR1 SGHKS, CDR2 YYEKEE (reference sequence). V was pared by 3 bases and J by 1 base, with 9 bases between. The CDR3 is CASSSLAGTDTQYF. The DNA of the CDR3 is TGTGCCAGCAGCTCTTTAGCTGGCACAGATACGCAGTATTTT.

This chain connects TRBV9 to TRBJ1-1, with D tentatively TRBD1 (5 bases). CDR3 length equals 16 residues. V gave up 0 bases and J gave up 1 base, with 13 bases separating them. CDR1 is SGDLS, CDR2 YYNGEE, per germline. The CDR3 DNA follows: TGTGCCAGCAGCGTAGCATCGGGGGACGAGAACACTGAAGCTTTCTTT. Its protein product is CASSVASGDENTEAFF. Together with reference TRBV9 and TRBJ1-1, the CDR3 gives the full variable domain: DSGVTQTPKHLITATGQRVTLRCSPRSGDLSVYWYQQSLDQGLQFLIQYYNGEERAKGNILERFSAQQFPDLHSELNLSSLELGDSALYFCASSVASGDENTEAFFGQGTRLTVV.

The J gene is TRBJ1-4, the V gene TRBV5-1, with 8 bases aligning to TRBD1. Germline trimming cut 4 bases from V and 3 bases from J; bases unmatched to any gene: 5. Per the germline V gene, CDR1 is SGHRS and CDR2 is YFSETQ. CDR3 size: 15 residues. The DNA for the CDR3 is TGCGCCAGCAGCGACCAGGGGGCGGCTAATGAAAAACTGTTTTTT. Translating it yields CASSDQGAANEKLFF.

The chain joins TRBV2 to TRBJ2-7, with TRBD1 matching over 7 bases. The CDR3 is 13 residues long. The germline CDR1 and CDR2 sequences are SNHLY and FYNNEI. V trimming: 6 bases; J trimming: 2 bases; junction bases outside the gene matches: 4. The CDR3 protein is CASSVGQTYEQYF. CDR3 bases: TGTGCCAGCAGCGTGGGACAGACCTACGAGCAGTACTTC.

This chain joins TRBV5-4 and TRBJ2-1; D is ambiguous. Trimming left V 0 bases short and J 1 base short, with 5 bases between. CDR3 length equals 14 residues. CDR1 SGHNT and CDR2 YYREEE come from the germline V gene (reference sequence). In DNA, the CDR3 is TGTGCCAGCAGCTTGGTACAGTCCTACAATGAGCAGTTCTTC. Residues: CASSLVQSYNEQFF.

The sample holds one count of this clone. V is TRBV18 and J is TRBJ1-1, with TRBD1 as a possible D gene (6 bases). This CDR3 has 13 amino acids. CDR1 and CDR2 (germline): KGHSH, LQKENI. Trimming left V 6 bases short and J 1 base short, with 9 bases between. The DNA for the CDR3 is TGTGCCAGCTCCCAGGACAGGAACACTGAAGCTTTCTTT. The encoded protein is CASSQDRNTEAFF.

This rearrangement joins TRBV19 to TRBJ1-4; D is perhaps TRBD1 (6 bases). CDR3 length: 16 residues. V dropped 5 bases and J dropped 5 bases, with 18 bases sitting between them. Germline lookup yields CDR1 LNHDA and CDR2 SQIVND (reference sequence). The CDR3 here is CASSFLTGNQNEKLFF. The DNA of the CDR3 is TGTGCCAGTAGTTTCTTGACAGGCAACCAGAATGAAAAACTGTTTTTT.

CDR3 bases: TGTGCCAGCAGCAGATTACAGGGGGCCACCAATCAGCCCCAGCATTTT. Translated: CASSRLQGATNQPQHF. V usage is TRBV7-8 and J usage is TRBJ1-5, with TRBD1 identical over 9 bases. This CDR3 region has 16 residues. Germline V gene data show CDR1 as SGHVS and CDR2 as FQNEAQ. The J segment lost 3 bases and the V segment lost 5 bases, leaving 8 bases of the junction unmatched.

The V call is TRBV18, the J call TRBJ1-1; D might be TRBD1 (5 bases). The CDR3 is made up of 14 amino acids. Germline V CDR1 and CDR2: KGHSH, LQKENI. The V end lost 1 base, the J end lost 6 bases, and 12 bases lay between the germline ends. CDR3 sequence: CASSPQGTGAEAFF. As DNA, the CDR3 is TGTGCCAGCTCACCACAGGGGACGGGGGCTGAAGCTTTCTTT. Drawing the rest from reference TRBV18 and TRBJ1-1, the complete variable domain is NAGVMQNPRHLVRRRGQEARLRCSPMKGHSHVYWYRQLPEEGLKFMVYLQKENIIDESGMPKERFSAEFPKEGPSILRIQQVVRGDSAAYFCASSPQGTGAEAFFGQGTRLTVV.

The J gene is TRBJ2-2, the V gene TRBV7-9; possibly TRBD1 for D (5 bases). The CDR3 sequence is 14 residues long. The V and J ends lost 0 bases and 5 bases respectively, with 7 bases between them. Germline loops: CDR1 SEHNR, CDR2 FQNEAQ (reference sequence). The CDR3 DNA is TGTGCCAGCAGCTTAGCGGCAGGGACCGGGGAGCTGTTTTTT. This translates into CASSLAAGTGELFF.

The chain recombines TRBV19 with TRBJ1-6, with 9 bases that match TRBD1. Trimming removed 9 bases from V and 9 bases from J; junction bases left unmatched: 6. Germline V gives CDR1 LNHDA, CDR2 SQIVND (reference sequence). This CDR3 spans 13 amino acids. CDR3 DNA: TGTGCCAGCCGTGACAGGGGGGTTTCACCCCTCCACTTT. Translation gives CASRDRGVSPLHF.

The rearrangement uses TRBV6-2 or TRBV6-3 and TRBJ1-5, with 9 bases lining up with TRBD1. CDR1 is MNHEY, CDR2 SVGEGT, per germline. V lost 6 bases, J lost 5 bases, and 8 bases stayed unmatched. The CDR3 runs to 15 residues. CDR3 DNA sequence: TGTGCCAGCAGCCCAGGGACAGGGCCCTATCAGCCCCAGCATTTT. Amino acids: CASSPGTGPYQPQHF.

This clone appeared once. CDR3 amino acids: CASRLAGEDDYGYTF. Here the CDR3 DNA reads TGTGCAAGTCGCTTAGCAGGGGAGGACGACTATGGCTACACCTTC. The genes are TRBV12-2 and TRBJ1-2. TRBV12-2 is an annotated pseudogene. This CDR3 has 15 residues.